The 25 T cell receptor beta chains listed next were all sequenced from one sample in a study of blood T cell repertoires in COVID-19. Some clones are missing from TCRdb's copy, which holds only in-frame ones; the method was immunoSEQ multiplex PCR. The repertoire holds some 100,000 clones, with roughly 77% as singletons. Sequencing input: peripheral blood. These receptors all stem from a human donor in a cohort sampled during active COVID-19.

This chain uses TRBV6-5 with TRBJ1-4; D perhaps matches TRBD1 (5 bases). The CDR3 is made up of 14 amino acids. Germline V gene lookup returns CDR1 MNHEY and CDR2 SVGAGI. Trimming took off 6 bases at V and 7 bases at J, with 15 bases between the two ends. The DNA of the CDR3 is TGTGCCAGCAGGCGGGGGGTAGCAAGTGAAAAACTGTTTTTT. Amino acids: CASRRGVASEKLFF.

V usage is TRBV5-1 and J usage is TRBJ2-5; possibly TRBD1 for D (5 bases). Trimming left V 2 bases short and J 3 bases short, with 8 bases between. This CDR3 region has 13 residues. Germline lookup yields CDR1 SGHRS and CDR2 YFSETQ. This CDR3 is CASSLPGKETQYF. CDR3 nucleotides: TGCGCCAGCAGCTTACCAGGGAAAGAGACCCAGTACTTC.

This chain joins TRBV5-1 and TRBJ2-7, with D possibly being TRBD1 (7 bases). The CDR3 covers 16 residues. CDR1 SGHRS and CDR2 YFSETQ come from the germline V gene. V lost 4 bases, J lost 1 base, and 18 bases lay in between. DNA of the CDR3: TGCGCCAGCAGCCCGGGTGCGGGACAGACATCCTACGAGCAGTACTTC. Its translation is CASSPGAGQTSYEQYF.

This clone appeared a few times. This sequence joins TRBV6-5 and TRBJ1-4; 8 nucleotides line up with TRBD1. V gave up 5 bases and J gave up 8 bases; unmatched junction bases: 10. CDR1 and CDR2 from the germline V gene are MNHEY and SVGAGI. The CDR3 covers 15 residues. Written as DNA, the CDR3 is TGTGCCAGCAGTCGCTCAGGGGGCAAATCGGAAAAACTGTTTTTT. Encoded protein: CASSRSGGKSEKLFF.

Concerning this clone: One junction end disagrees with the germline gene, perhaps due to a read error. This chain links TRBV7-7 with TRBJ1-5, with 9 bases aligning to TRBD1. The CDR3 loop spans 17 amino acids. The germline gives CDR1 SSHAT, CDR2 FNYEAQ (reference sequence). The CDR3 sequence is CASSSRDRAYSNQPQHF. CDR3 bases: TGTGCTAGCAGCTCCCGGGACAGGGCATATAGCAATCAGCCCCAGCATTTT.

The J gene is TRBJ1-1, the V gene TRBV2; D perhaps matches TRBD1 (6 bases). The CDR3 contains 13 residues. Germline loops: CDR1 SNHLY, CDR2 FYNNEI. V lost 8 bases, J lost 7 bases, and 17 bases lay in between. The CDR3 region is CASGIEGGSEAFF. In DNA, the CDR3 is TGTGCCAGCGGCATTGAAGGGGGTAGTGAAGCTTTCTTT.

This clone was seen a few times. The gene calls are TRBV4-3 and TRBJ2-1; no firm D call. CDR1 is LGHNA, CDR2 YSLEER, per germline. Trimming left V 0 bases short and J 10 bases short, with 10 bases between. The CDR3 length is 13 residues. The CDR3: CASSQDQRREQFF. The DNA of the CDR3 is TGCGCCAGCAGCCAAGATCAGCGTCGGGAGCAGTTCTTC.

The chain carries TRBV7-8 and TRBJ2-1, with 9 nucleotides matching TRBD2. The J segment lost 1 base and the V segment lost 5 bases, leaving 6 bases of the junction unmatched. CDR3 size: 16 residues. Germline CDR1 and CDR2: SGHVS and FQNEAQ. The CDR3 DNA is TGTGCCAGCAGCAAACGTAGCGGGGGTTCCTACAATGAGCAGTTCTTC. Translated, it gives CASSKRSGGSYNEQFF.

This chain links TRBV6-6 with TRBJ2-1, with TRBD2 matching 10 bases. CDR1 and CDR2 from the germline V gene are MNHNY and SVGAGI (reference sequence). Trimming removed 7 bases from V and 7 bases from J; junction bases left unmatched: 10. The length of the CDR3 is 15 residues. For the CDR3, the DNA is TGTGCCAGCATCCTTAGCGGGGGGTTTTCGAATGAGCAGTTCTTC. This sequence encodes CASILSGGFSNEQFF.

In this sample, this clone turned up a few times. The chain recombines TRBV7-9 with TRBJ2-1, with 10 positions matching TRBD1. The CDR3 covers 14 residues. Unmatched junction bases numbered 0, after V lost 3 bases and J lost 4 bases. CDR1 and CDR2 from the germline V gene are SEHNR and FQNEAQ (reference sequence). The DNA of the CDR3 is TGTGCCAGCAGCTTGGGACAGGGGTACAATGAGCAGTTCTTC. Encoded protein: CASSLGQGYNEQFF.

The V call is TRBV4-1, the J call TRBJ1-4; D is unclear. From germline, CDR1 is MGHRA and CDR2 YSYEKL. Between the trimmed V and J ends, which lost 2 bases and 7 bases, there was a span of 14 bases. The CDR3 has 15 amino acids. In DNA form, the CDR3 reads TGCGCCAGCAGCCAATCCGGCCCGGGGATTGAAAAACTGTTTTTT. This encodes CASSQSGPGIEKLFF.

The rearrangement joins TRBV6-6 to TRBJ2-5; 11 bases align to TRBD1. The CDR3 consists of 14 residues. Losses at the gene ends were 4 bases for V and 2 bases for J; bases not matched to a gene: 0. Germline V gives CDR1 MNHNY, CDR2 SVGAGI (reference sequence). The CDR3 protein is CASSWDRGQETQYF. The CDR3 DNA reads TGTGCCAGCAGTTGGGACAGGGGGCAAGAGACCCAGTACTTC.

The chain has TRBV19 and TRBJ1-1; D ambiguous. CDR1 is LNHDA and CDR2 is SQIVND in the germline V gene (reference sequence). There are 13 residues in the CDR3. V was cut by 1 base and J by 9 bases, with 12 bases left in between. DNA for the CDR3: TGTGCCAGTAGTATAGTAAGGGCGGGAAAAGCTTTCTTT. It is translated as CASSIVRAGKAFF.

V and J are TRBV4-1 and TRBJ1-1, with D uncertain. The CDR3 totals 15 residues. Germline values: CDR1 MGHRA, CDR2 YSYEKL. V was pared by 3 bases and J by 5 bases, with 16 bases between. CDR3 residues: CASSQGPTGLTEAFF. In nucleotides, the CDR3 is TGCGCCAGCAGCCAGGGTCCCACGGGGTTGACTGAAGCTTTCTTT.

The rearrangement uses TRBV19 and TRBJ2-3; TRBD1 matches 7 bases. The V and J ends lost 2 bases and 4 bases, in that order; junction bases with no gene match: 6. Germline V gives CDR1 LNHDA, CDR2 SQIVND (reference sequence). This CDR3 is 15 amino acids long. The chain's CDR3 is CASSIRQGQADTQYF. The CDR3 nucleotides are TGTGCCAGTAGTATACGACAGGGCCAGGCAGATACGCAGTATTTT.

The chain combines TRBV7-9 with TRBJ1-2; no firm D call. The V end lost 4 bases, the J end lost 14 bases, and 8 bases lay between the germline ends. The CDR3 contains 9 residues. CDR1 SEHNR and CDR2 FQNEAQ come from the germline V gene (reference sequence). The CDR3 sequence is CASSSEGTF. For the CDR3, the DNA is TGTGCCAGCAGCTCCGAGGGTACCTTC.

This sequence joins TRBV19 and TRBJ1-5; 7 bases are a match to TRBD1. The CDR3 is 16 amino acids. The germline CDR1 and CDR2 sequences are LNHDA and SQIVND (reference sequence). Trimming at V came to 2 bases and at J to 2 bases, leaving 6 bases not matched to a gene. CDR3 coding DNA: TGTGCCAGTAGTATACTGACAGGGTTTGGCAATCAGCCCCAGCATTTT. Translation gives CASSILTGFGNQPQHF.

The genes are TRBV3-1 (or the pseudogene TRBV3-2) and TRBJ2-1; 9 bases line up with TRBD1. The CDR3 consists of 15 residues. Germline loops: CDR1 LGHDT, CDR2 YNNKEL (reference sequence). Germline trimming cut 3 bases from V and 3 bases from J; bases unmatched to any gene: 3. DNA of the CDR3: TGTGCCAGCAGCCACGGGACAGGGTACTACAATGAGCAGTTCTTC. It is translated as CASSHGTGYYNEQFF.

This chain connects TRBV7-3 to TRBJ2-1; D remains unclear. The germline V and J ends were trimmed by 5 bases and 0 bases, with 11 bases remaining between them. This CDR3 comprises 15 residues. Germline V gives CDR1 SGHTA, CDR2 FQGTGA. CDR3 sequence (DNA): TGTGCCAGCAGCCCATTGGTCGGCTCCTACAATGAGCAGTTCTTC. Translated, it gives CASSPLVGSYNEQFF.

This clone came up once. The CDR3 loop reads CASSEVAGPKTQYF. CDR3 nucleotide sequence: TGCGCCAGCAGTGAGGTAGCGGGGCCTAAGACCCAGTACTTC. V gene TRBV10-2 combines with J gene TRBJ2-5, with 8 bases fitting TRBD2. With V trimmed by 2 bases and J by 6 bases, 5 bases remained unmatched. Per the germline V gene, CDR1 is WSHSY and CDR2 is SAAADI. The CDR3 covers 14 residues.

V usage is TRBV11-1 and J usage is TRBJ2-1; maybe TRBD2 (5 bases). V lost 1 base to trimming and J lost 4 bases, with 11 bases between them. From germline, CDR1 is SGHAT and CDR2 FQDESV (reference sequence). This CDR3 region has 15 residues. The CDR3, as DNA: TGTGCCAGCAGCTTAGGAGGGTTACAGTACAATGAGCAGTTCTTC. Translated, it gives CASSLGGLQYNEQFF.

This clone was observed a few times. The J gene is TRBJ2-7, the V gene TRBV7-2, with 7 bases that match TRBD1. J gave up 6 bases and V 5 bases, and 7 bases lay outside the gene matches. The CDR3 has 13 residues. The germline gives CDR1 SGHTA, CDR2 FQGNSA. The CDR3 DNA reads as TGTGCCAGCAGCGCTGACAGGGAAGGCGAGCAGTACTTC. It translates to CASSADREGEQYF.

V and J are TRBV7-2 and TRBJ2-3, with D unclear. CDR1 and CDR2 (germline): SGHTA, FQGNSA. The CDR3 extends over 12 amino acids. Trimming removed 5 bases from V and 2 bases from J, with 5 bases in between. The CDR3 DNA reads as TGTGCCAGCAGCACCTACACAGATACGCAGTATTTT. This codes for CASSTYTDTQYF. The full variable domain, rest sourced from reference TRBV7-2 and TRBJ2-3, is GAGVSQSPSNKVTEKGKDVELRCDPISGHTALYWYRQSLGQGLEFLIYFQGNSAPDKSGLPSDRFSAERTGGSVSTLTIQRTQQEDSAVYLCASSTYTDTQYFGPGTRLTVL.

This clone was found once. The V call is TRBV5-1, the J call TRBJ2-7; D is possibly TRBD2 (6 bases). The V end lost 0 bases, the J end lost 2 bases, and 12 bases lay between the germline ends. The CDR3 is 15 amino acids. Germline V gene lookup returns CDR1 SGHRS and CDR2 YFSETQ. The CDR3 nucleotides are TGCGCCAGCAGCTTGGGACTAGTGATTGCCTACGAGCAGTACTTC. It encodes CASSLGLVIAYEQYF. The variable domain in full, completed from reference TRBV5-1 and TRBJ2-7, reads KAGVTQTPRYLIKTRGQQVTLSCSPISGHRSVSWYQQTPGQGLQFLFEYFSETQRNKGNFPGRFSGRQFSNSRSEMNVSTLELGDSALYLCASSLGLVIAYEQYFGPGTRLTVT.

This chain links TRBV7-3 with TRBJ2-2; TRBD2 matches at 8 bases. This CDR3 has 16 amino acids. The ends lost 3 bases at V and 3 bases at J; junction bases unmatched: 6. Germline values: CDR1 SGHTA, CDR2 FQGTGA. CDR3 DNA: TGTGCCAGCAGCTTCCGGGGCGGGGGGTACACCGGGGAGCTGTTTTTT. Amino acid sequence: CASSFRGGGYTGELFF.